This T cell receptor beta chain is drawn from a study of control samples from healthy donors and cancer patients. V gave up 1 base and J gave up 5 bases; unmatched junction bases: 10. Germline values: CDR1 LGHDT, CDR2 YNNKEL (reference sequence). The CDR3 is made up of 17 amino acids. Data came from immunoSEQ multiplex PCR; TCRdb stores just in-frame clones and leaves some out. The data hold about 130,000 clones, with approximately 90% observed a single time. The sequencing input was blood. The chain recombines TRBV3-1 (or the pseudogene TRBV3-2) with TRBJ2-3; 9 nucleotides agree with TRBD2. This receptor was taken from a man aged 35 to 55 in good health. In DNA, the CDR3 is TGTGCCAGCAGCCAAGCAGCCCAGCGGGGGGTAAAAGATACGCAGTATTTT. Residues: CASSQAAQRGVKDTQYF.